What follows describes a single TCR beta chain. Participants comprised healthy donors of bone marrow. CDR1 SEHNR and CDR2 FQNEAQ come from the germline V gene (reference sequence). There are 19 residues in the CDR3. J gave up 3 bases and V 0 bases, and 15 bases lay outside the gene matches. These data belong to a study of cytomegalovirus exposure and HLA in healthy donors. Study context: Within an early data release were around 80 million unique TCRs drawn from HLA-typed donors.

60 Vbeta and 13 Jbeta primers were used in PCR. Assay: immunoSEQ multiplex PCR; the TCRdb copy retains only in-frame clones and omits some. The repertoire holds 160,000 or so clones, more than 75% seen once, with 9.7% in the top ten. V and J are TRBV7-9 and TRBJ2-3; 7 bases are shared with TRBD2. The clonotype was recovered from a man younger than 30 in good health and CMV-seropositive. Sequenced: PBMCs. The CDR3 DNA sequence: TGTGCCAGCAGCTTAGCGAGGCAAACCGAGGGAGGGCCGACAGATACGCAGTATTTT. As protein: CASSLARQTEGGPTDTQYF.